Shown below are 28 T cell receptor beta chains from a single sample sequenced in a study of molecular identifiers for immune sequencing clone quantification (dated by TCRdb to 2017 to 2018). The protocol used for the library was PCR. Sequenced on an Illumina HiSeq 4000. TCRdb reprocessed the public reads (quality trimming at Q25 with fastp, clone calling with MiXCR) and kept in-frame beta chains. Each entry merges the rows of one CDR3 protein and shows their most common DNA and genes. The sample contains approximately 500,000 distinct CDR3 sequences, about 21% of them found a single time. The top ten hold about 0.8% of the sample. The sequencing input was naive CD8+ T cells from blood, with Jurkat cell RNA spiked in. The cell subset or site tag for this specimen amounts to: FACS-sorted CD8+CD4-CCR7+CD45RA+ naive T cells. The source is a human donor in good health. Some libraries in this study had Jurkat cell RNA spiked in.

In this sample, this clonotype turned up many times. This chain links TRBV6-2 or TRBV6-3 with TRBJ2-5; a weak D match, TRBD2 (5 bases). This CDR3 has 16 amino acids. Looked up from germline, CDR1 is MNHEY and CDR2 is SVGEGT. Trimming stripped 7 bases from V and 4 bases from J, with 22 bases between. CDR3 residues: CASTDSETGVAETQYF. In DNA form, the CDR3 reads TGTGCCAGCACCGACTCCGAGACCGGGGTAGCAGAGACCCAGTACTTC.

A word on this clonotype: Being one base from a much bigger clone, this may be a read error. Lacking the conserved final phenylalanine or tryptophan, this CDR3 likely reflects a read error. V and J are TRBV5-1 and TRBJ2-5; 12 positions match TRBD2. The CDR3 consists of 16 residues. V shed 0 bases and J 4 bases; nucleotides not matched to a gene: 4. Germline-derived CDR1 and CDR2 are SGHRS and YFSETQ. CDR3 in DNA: TGCGCCAGCAGCTTGGGGACTAGCGGGACTGGAGAGACCCAGTACTCC. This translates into CASSLGTSGTGETQYS.

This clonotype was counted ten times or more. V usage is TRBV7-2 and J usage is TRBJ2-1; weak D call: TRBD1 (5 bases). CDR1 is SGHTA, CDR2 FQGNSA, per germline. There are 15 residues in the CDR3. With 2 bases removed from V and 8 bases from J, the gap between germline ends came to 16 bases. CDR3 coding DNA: TGTGCCAGCAGCTTATATACGGGTTCAGGGTATGAGCAGTTCTTC. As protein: CASSLYTGSGYEQFF. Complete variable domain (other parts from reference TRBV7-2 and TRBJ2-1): GAGVSQSPSNKVTEKGKDVELRCDPISGHTALYWYRQSLGQGLEFLIYFQGNSAPDKSGLPSDRFSAERTGGSVSTLTIQRTQQEDSAVYLCASSLYTGSGYEQFFGPGTRLTVL.

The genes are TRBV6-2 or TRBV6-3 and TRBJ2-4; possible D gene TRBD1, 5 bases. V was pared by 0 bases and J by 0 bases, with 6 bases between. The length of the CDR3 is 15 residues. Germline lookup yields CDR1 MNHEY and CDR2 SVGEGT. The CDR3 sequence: CASSYSGLAKNIQYF. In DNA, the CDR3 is TGTGCCAGCAGTTACTCGGGGCTAGCCAAAAACATTCAGTACTTC.

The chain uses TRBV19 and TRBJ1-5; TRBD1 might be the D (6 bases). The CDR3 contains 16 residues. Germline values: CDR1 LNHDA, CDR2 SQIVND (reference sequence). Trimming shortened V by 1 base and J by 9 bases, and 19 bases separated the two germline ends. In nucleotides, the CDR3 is TGTGCCAGTAGTATAGGCTATGTGGGGGGGCAAGTGCCCCAGCATTTT. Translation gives CASSIGYVGGQVPQHF.

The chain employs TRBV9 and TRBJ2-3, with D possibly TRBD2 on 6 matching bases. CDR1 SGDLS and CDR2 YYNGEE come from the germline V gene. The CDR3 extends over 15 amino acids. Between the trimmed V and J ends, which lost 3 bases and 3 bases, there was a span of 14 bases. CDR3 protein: CASSADGSGTDTQYF. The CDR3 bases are TGTGCCAGCAGCGCCGACGGGAGTGGTACAGATACGCAGTATTTT.

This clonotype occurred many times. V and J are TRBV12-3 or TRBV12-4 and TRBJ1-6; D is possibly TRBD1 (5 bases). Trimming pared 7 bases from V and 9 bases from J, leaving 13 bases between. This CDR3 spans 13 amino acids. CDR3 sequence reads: CASTPGSPSPLHF. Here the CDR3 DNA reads TGTGCCAGCACCCCAGGGTCGCCTTCACCCCTCCACTTT.

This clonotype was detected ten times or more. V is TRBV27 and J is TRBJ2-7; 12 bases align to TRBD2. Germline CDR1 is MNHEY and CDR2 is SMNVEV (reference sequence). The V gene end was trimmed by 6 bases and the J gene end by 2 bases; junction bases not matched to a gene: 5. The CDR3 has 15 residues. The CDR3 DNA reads TGTGCCAGCAGAATCCTAGCGGGGGGGCCCTACGAGCAGTACTTC. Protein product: CASRILAGGPYEQYF.

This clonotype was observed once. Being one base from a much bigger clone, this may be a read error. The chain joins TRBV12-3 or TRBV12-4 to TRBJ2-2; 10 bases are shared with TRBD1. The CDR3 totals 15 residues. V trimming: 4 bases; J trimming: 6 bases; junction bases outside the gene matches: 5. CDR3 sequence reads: CASSSGTGVAGELFF. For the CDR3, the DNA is TGTGCCAGCAGTTCCGGGACAGGGGTGGCCGGGGAGCTGTTTTTT.

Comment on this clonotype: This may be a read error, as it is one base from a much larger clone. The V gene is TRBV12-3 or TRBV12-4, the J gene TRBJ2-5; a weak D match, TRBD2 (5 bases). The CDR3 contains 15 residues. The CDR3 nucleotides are TGTGCCAGCAGTTTATTAACAAGCGGCCAAGAGACCCAGCACTTC. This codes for CASSLLTSGQETQHF.

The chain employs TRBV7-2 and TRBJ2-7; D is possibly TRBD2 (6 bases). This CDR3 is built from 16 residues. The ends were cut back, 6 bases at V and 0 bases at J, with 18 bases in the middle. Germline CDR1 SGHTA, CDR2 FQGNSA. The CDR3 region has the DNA TGTGCCAGCAGACCACCGGGTCGGGGGAGCTCCTACGAGCAGTACTTC. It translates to CASRPPGRGSSYEQYF.

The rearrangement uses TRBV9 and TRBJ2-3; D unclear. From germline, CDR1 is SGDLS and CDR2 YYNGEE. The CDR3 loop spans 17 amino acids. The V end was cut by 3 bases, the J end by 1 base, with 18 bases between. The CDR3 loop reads CASSANIASLGTDTQYF. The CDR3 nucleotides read TGTGCCAGCAGCGCGAATATAGCTTCGTTGGGCACAGATACGCAGTATTTT.

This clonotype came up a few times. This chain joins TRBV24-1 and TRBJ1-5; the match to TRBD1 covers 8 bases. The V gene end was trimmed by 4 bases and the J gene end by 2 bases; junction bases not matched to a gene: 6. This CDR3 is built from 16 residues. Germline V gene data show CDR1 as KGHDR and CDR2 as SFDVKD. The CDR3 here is CATSESTGEGNQPQHF. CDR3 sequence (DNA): TGTGCCACCAGTGAGTCGACAGGGGAGGGCAATCAGCCCCAGCATTTT.

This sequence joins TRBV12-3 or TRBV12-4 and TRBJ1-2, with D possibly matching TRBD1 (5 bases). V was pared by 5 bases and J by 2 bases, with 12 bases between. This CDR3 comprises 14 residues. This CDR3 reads CASSTGLANYGYTF. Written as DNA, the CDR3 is TGTGCCAGCAGTACAGGACTAGCAAACTATGGCTACACCTTC.

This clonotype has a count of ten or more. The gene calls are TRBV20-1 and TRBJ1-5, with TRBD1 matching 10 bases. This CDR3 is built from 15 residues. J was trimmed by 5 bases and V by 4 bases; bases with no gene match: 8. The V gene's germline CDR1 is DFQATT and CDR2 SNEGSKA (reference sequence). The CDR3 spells CSAKRDRGLDQPQHF. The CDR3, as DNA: TGCAGTGCTAAAAGAGACAGGGGGCTTGATCAGCCCCAGCATTTT.

CDR3 coding DNA: TGTGCCAGCAGTTTTACGGCTGGGGAGCAGTTCTTC. Residues: CASSFTAGEQFF. The V call is TRBV27, the J call TRBJ2-1; D call uncertain. The CDR3 has 12 amino acids. V was cut by 3 bases and J by 10 bases, with 10 bases left in between. Germline CDR1 MNHEY, CDR2 SMNVEV (reference sequence).

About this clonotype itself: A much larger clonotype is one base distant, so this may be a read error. CDR3 sequence (DNA): TGTGCCAGCAGTTTTGGCCTAGCCAAAAGCATTCAGTACTTC. Its protein is CASSFGLAKSIQYF. The V and J genes are TRBV12-3 or TRBV12-4 and TRBJ2-4; a weak D match, TRBD2 (5 bases). The CDR3 length is 14 residues.

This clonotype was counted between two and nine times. In DNA, the CDR3 is TGTGCCAGCACCCTTAGCGGCTACAATGAGCAGTTCTTC. The encoded protein is CASTLSGYNEQFF. The J gene is TRBJ2-1, the V gene TRBV6-2 or TRBV6-3, with D possibly TRBD2 on 6 matching bases. Germline loops: CDR1 MNHEY, CDR2 SVGEGT. The CDR3 extends over 13 amino acids. The V end lost 7 bases, the J end lost 3 bases, and 10 bases lay between the germline ends.

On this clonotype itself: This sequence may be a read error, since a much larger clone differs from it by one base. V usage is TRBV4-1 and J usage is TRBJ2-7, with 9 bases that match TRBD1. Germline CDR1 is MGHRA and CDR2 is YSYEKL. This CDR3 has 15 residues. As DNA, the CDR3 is TGCGCCAGCAGCCAAGGTACAGGGGGCCCCTACGAGCAGGACTTC. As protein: CASSQGTGGPYEQDF.

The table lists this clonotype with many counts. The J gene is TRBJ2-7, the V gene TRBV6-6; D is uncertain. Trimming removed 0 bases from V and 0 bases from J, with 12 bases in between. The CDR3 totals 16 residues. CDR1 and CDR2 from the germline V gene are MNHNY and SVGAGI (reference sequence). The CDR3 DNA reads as TGTGCCAGCAGTTACTCGAGTCCGGAGACCTCCTACGAGCAGTACTTC. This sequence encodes CASSYSSPETSYEQYF.

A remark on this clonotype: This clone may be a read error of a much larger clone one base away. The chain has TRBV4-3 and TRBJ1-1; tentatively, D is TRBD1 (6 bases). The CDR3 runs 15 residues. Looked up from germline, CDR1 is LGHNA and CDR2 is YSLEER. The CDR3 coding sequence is TGCGCCGGCAGCGCAACTGGCCTAGGGGGCACTGAAGCTTTCTTT. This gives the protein CAGSATGLGGTEAFF.

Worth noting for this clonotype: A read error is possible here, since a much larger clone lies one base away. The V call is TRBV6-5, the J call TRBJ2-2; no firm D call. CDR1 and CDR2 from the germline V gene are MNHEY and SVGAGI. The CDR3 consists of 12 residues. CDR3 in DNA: TGTGCCAGCAGTTATAACACCAGGGAGCTGTTTTTT. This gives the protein CASSYNTRELFF.

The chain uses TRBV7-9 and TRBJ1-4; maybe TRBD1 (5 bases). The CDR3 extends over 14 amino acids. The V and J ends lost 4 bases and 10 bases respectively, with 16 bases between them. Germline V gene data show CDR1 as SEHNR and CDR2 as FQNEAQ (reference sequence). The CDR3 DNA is TGTGCCAGCAGCTGGAAAACCTTTGGGGGAAAACTGTTTTTT. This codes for CASSWKTFGGKLFF.

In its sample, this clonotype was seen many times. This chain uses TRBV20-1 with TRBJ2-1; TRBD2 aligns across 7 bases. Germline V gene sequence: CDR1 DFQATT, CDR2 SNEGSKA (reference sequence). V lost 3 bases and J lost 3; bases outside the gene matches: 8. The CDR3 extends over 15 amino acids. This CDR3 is CSARPLAANYNEQFF. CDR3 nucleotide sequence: TGCAGTGCTAGGCCTCTAGCGGCGAACTACAATGAGCAGTTCTTC.

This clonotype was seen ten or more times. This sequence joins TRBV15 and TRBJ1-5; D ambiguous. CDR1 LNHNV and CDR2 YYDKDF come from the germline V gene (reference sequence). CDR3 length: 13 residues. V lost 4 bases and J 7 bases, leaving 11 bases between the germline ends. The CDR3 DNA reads TGTGCCACCAGCACTCGTCTAGGGCAGCCCCAGCATTTT. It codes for CATSTRLGQPQHF.

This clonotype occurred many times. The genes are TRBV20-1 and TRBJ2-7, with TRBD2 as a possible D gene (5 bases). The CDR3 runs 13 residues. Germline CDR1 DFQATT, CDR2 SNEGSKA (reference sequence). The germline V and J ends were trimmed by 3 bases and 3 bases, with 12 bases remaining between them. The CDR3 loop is CSASPADDYEQYF. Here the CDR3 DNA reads TGCAGTGCTAGTCCAGCGGACGACTACGAGCAGTACTTC.

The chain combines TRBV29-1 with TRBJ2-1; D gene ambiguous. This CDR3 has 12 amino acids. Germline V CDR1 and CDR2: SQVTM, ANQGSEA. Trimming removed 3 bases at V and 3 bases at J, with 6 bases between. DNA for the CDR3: TGCAGCGTTGAGAACCTCTACAATGAGCAGTTCTTC. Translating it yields CSVENLYNEQFF.

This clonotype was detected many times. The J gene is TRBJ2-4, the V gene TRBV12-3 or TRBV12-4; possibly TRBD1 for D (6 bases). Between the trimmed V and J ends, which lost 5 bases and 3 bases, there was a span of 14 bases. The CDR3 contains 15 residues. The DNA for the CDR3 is TGTGCCAGCAGTATCGACACACAGGGCAAAAACATTCAGTACTTC. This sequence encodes CASSIDTQGKNIQYF.